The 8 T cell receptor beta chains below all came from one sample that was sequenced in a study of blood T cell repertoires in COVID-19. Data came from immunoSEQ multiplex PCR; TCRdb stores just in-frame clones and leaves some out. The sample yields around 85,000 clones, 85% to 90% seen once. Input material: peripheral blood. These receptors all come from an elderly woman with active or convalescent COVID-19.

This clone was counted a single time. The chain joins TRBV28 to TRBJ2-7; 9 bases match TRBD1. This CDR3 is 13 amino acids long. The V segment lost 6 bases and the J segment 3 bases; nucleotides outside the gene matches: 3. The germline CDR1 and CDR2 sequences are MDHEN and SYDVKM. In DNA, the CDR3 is TGTGCCAGCAGGCCGGGACAGGGCTACGAGCAGTACTTC. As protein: CASRPGQGYEQYF.

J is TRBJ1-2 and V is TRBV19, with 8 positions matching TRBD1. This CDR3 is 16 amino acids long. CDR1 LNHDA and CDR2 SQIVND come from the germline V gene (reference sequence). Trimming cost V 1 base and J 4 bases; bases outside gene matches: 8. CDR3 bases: TGTGCCAGTAGTATAGCCCTGGGACAGGCGGCCTATGGCTACACCTTC. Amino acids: CASSIALGQAAYGYTF.

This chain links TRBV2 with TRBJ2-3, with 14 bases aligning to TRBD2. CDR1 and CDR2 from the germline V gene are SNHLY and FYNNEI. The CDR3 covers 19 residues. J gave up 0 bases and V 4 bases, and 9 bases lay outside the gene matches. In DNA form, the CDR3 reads TGTGCCAGCAGTGGCTCCGGGACTAGCGGGAGACGGAGCACAGATACGCAGTATTTT. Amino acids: CASSGSGTSGRRSTDTQYF.

CDR3 nucleotides: TGTGCCAGCAGTCCAAATGGGGCGGGACTGGACATTCAGTACTTC. It yields the protein CASSPNGAGLDIQYF. The rearrangement links TRBV28 to TRBJ2-4; D perhaps matches TRBD2 (6 bases). Trimming cost V 5 bases and J 8 bases, with 19 bases left between them. This CDR3 comprises 15 residues. Germline CDR1 and CDR2: MDHEN and SYDVKM.

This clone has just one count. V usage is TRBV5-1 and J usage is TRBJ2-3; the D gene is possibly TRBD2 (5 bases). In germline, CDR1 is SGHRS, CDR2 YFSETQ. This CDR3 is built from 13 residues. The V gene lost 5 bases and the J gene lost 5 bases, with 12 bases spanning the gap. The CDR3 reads CASRRGGEDTQYF. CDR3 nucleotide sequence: TGCGCCAGCAGGCGTGGAGGCGAAGATACGCAGTATTTT.

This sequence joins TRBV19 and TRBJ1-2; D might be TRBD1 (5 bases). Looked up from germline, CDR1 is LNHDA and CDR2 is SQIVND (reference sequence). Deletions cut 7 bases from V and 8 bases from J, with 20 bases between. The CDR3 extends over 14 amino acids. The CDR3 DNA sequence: TGTGCCAGTACCAGTGGGGACTCCGGGAAAGGCTACACCTTC. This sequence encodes CASTSGDSGKGYTF.

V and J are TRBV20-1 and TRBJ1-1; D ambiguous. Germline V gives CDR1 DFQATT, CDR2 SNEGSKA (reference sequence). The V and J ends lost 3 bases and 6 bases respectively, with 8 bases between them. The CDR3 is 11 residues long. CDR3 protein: CSASANPEAFF. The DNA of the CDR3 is TGCAGTGCTAGTGCTAACCCTGAAGCTTTCTTT.

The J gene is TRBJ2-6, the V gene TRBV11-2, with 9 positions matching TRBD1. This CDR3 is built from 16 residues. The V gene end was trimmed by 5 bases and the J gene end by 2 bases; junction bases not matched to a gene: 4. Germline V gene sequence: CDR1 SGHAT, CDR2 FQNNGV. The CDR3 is CASSEQGAAGANVLTF. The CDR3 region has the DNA TGTGCCAGCAGCGAACAGGGGGCGGCTGGGGCCAACGTCCTGACTTTC.